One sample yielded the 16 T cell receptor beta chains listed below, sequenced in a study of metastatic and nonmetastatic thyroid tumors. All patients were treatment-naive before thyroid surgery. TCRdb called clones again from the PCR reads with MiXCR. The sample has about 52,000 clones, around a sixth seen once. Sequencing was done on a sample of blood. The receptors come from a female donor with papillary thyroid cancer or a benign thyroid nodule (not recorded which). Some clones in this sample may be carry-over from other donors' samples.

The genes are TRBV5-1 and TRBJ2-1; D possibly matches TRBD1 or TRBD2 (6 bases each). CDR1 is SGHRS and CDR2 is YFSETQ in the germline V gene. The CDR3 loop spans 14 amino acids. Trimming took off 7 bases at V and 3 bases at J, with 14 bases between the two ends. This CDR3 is CASYLGGVYNEQFF. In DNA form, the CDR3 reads TGCGCCAGCTATTTGGGGGGCGTCTACAATGAGCAGTTCTTC.

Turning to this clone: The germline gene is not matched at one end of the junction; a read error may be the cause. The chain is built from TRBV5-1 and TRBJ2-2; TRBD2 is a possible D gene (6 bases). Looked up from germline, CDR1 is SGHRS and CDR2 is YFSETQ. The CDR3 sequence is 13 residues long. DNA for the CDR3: TGTGCCAGCGGGTTCAGGTACGCCGGGGAGCTGTTTTTT. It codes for CASGFRYAGELFF. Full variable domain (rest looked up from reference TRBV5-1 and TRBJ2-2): KAGVTQTPRYLIKTRGQQVTLSCSPISGHRSVSWYQQTPGQGLQFLFEYFSETQRNKGNFPGRFSGRQFSNSRSEMNVSTLELGDSALYLCASGFRYAGELFFGEGSRLTVL.

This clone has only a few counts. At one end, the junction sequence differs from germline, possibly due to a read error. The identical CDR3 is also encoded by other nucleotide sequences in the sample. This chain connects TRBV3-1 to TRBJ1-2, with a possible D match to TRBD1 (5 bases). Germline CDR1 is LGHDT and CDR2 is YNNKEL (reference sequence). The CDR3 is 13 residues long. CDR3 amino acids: CASSQVGGTGDTF. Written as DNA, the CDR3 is TGTGCCAGCAGCCAAGTGGGTGGGACTGGCGACACCTTC.

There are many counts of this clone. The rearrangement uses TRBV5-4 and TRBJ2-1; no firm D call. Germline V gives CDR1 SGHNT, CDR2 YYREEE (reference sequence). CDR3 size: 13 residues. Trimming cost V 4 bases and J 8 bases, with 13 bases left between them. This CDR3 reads CASSVDPLDEQFF. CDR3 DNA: TGTGCCAGCAGCGTGGACCCTTTAGATGAGCAGTTCTTC.

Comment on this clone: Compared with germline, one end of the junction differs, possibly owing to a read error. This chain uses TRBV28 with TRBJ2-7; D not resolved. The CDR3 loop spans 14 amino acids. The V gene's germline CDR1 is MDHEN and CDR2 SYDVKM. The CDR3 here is CVSSLYTGSYEQYF. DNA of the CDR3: TGTGTCAGCAGTCTATATACGGGCTCCTACGAGCAGTACTTC.

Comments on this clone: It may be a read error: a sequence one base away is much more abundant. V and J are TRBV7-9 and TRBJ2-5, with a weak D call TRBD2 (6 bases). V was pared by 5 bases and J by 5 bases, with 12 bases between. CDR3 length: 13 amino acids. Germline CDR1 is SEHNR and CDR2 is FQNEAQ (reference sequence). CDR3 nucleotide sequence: TGTGCCAGCAGCCGGACTATCCGGGAGACCCAGTACTTC. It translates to CASSRTIRETQYF.

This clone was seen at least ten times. The CDR3 bases are TGTGCCATCAGTGGAACAGGGAGGAATGAGCAGTTCTTC. It translates to CAISGTGRNEQFF. The genes are TRBV10-3 and TRBJ2-1, with D tentatively TRBD1 or TRBD2 (6 bases each). The CDR3 is made up of 13 amino acids. Germline CDR1 is ENHRY and CDR2 is SYGVKD. V lost 4 bases and J 7 bases, leaving 11 bases between the germline ends.

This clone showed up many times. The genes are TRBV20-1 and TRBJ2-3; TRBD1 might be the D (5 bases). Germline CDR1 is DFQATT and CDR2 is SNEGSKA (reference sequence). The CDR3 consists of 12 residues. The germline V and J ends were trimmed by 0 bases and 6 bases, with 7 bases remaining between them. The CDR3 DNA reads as TGCAGTGCTAGAGAACCAGGGGATACGCAGTATTTT. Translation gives CSAREPGDTQYF.

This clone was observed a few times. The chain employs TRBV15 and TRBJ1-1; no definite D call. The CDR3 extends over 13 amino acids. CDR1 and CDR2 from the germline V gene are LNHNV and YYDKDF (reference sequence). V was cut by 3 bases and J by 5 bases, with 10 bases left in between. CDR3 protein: CATSSFCPTEAFF. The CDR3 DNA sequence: TGTGCCACCAGCAGCTTCTGTCCTACTGAAGCTTTCTTT.

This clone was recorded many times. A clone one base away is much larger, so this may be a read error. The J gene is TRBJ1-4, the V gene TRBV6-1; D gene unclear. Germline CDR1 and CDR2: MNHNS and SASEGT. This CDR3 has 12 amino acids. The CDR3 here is CTSWNLNEKLFF. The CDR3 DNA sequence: TGTACCAGCTGGAATCTTAATGAAAAACTGTTTTTT.

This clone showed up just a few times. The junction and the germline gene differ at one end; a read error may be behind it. The CDR3 DNA reads as TGTGCCAGCAGTCCAAGGGTGCTAGCGGGAGGTGAGCACTTCTTC. Translating it yields CASSPRVLAGGEHFF. The genes are TRBV6-1 and TRBJ2-1, with 11 bases aligning to TRBD2. The CDR3 covers 15 residues. CDR1 and CDR2 (germline): MNHNS, SASEGT.

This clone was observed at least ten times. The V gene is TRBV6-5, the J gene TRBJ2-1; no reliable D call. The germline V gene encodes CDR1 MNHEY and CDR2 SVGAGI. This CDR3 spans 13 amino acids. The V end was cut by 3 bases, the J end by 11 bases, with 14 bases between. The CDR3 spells CASSYDETSKQFF. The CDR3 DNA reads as TGTGCCAGCAGTTATGACGAGACCTCGAAGCAGTTCTTC.

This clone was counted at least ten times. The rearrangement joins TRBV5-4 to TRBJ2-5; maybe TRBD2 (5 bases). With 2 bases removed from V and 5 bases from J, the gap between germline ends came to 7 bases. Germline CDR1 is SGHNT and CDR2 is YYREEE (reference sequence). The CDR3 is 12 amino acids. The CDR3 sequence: CASSFPGETQYF. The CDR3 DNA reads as TGTGCCAGCAGCTTTCCGGGGGAGACCCAGTACTTC. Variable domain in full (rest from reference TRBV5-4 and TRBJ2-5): ETGVTQSPTHLIKTRGQQVTLRCSSQSGHNTVSWYQQALGQGPQFIFQYYREEENGRGNFPPRFSGLQFPNYSSELNVNALELDDSALYLCASSFPGETQYFGPGTRLLVL.

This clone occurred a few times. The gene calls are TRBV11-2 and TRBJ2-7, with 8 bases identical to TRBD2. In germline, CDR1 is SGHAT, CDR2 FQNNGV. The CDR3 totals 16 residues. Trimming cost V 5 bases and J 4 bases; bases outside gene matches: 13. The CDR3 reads CASSQLRVTSVYEQYF. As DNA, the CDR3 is TGTGCCAGCAGCCAACTTCGTGTGACTAGCGTTTACGAGCAGTACTTC.

For the CDR3, the DNA is TGTGCCAGCAGCCAGACTAGCGTGATCACAGATACGCAGTATTTT. It is translated as CASSQTSVITDTQYF. This chain links TRBV11-2 with TRBJ2-3, with 8 bases lining up with TRBD2. This CDR3 has 15 amino acids. V was clipped by 5 bases and J by 2 bases; unmatched bases: 6. CDR1 and CDR2 from the germline V gene are SGHAT and FQNNGV.

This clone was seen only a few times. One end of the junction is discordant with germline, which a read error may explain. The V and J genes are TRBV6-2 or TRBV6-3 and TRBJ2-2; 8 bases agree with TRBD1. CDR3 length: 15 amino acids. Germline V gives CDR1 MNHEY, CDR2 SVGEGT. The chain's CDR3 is CASGYGQGYPGELFF. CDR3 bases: TGTGCCAGCGGTTACGGACAGGGTTATCCTGGGGAGCTGTTTTTT.